This T cell receptor beta chain was found in a study of regulatory T cells in long-lasting Graves disease. Background on the study: A definition of persistent Graves' disease required over 5 years of antithyroid drugs plus positive TSH receptor antibodies.

Details on this clonotype: Its target is not known.

Arm-PCR with iRepertoire HTBI primers amplified the CDR3 regions for these TCR beta libraries. From the multiplex PCR reads, TCRdb called clonotypes with MiXCR, one entry per CDR3 protein. Found here are some 330,000 distinct CDR3 sequences, approximately 25% of them singletons; the top ten hold about 27%. Time point given: persistent/refractory GD, antithyroid drugs over 5 years with positive TRAb. PBMC RNA served as the TCR library source. Germline loops: CDR1 MDHEN, CDR2 SYDVKM. This CDR3 has 12 residues. V gave up 5 bases and J gave up 0 bases, with 2 bases separating them. Findings of the study overall: Relative to newly diagnosed Graves' patients, persistent ones had lower TCR diversity.

The clonotype originates from a woman aged 40 to 50 with Graves disease. This rearrangement joins TRBV28 to TRBJ1-3, with D hard to call. Sample: peripheral blood mononuclear cells (PBMCs), taken when the disease was refractory, from a patient treated with antithyroid drugs. The CDR3 DNA follows: TGTGCCAGCAGTACCTCTGGAAACACCATATATTTT. As protein: CASSTSGNTIYF.